This note documents a single T cell receptor (beta chain) sequence. Antigen specificity is unknown. PCR involved 60 Vbeta and 13 Jbeta primers. Generated by immunoSEQ multiplex PCR, the TCRdb table keeps only in-frame clones and is missing some. Among some 190,000 clones listed, roughly 80% were seen once. This CDR3 region has 13 residues. In germline, CDR1 is SGHNT, CDR2 YYREEE (reference sequence). V shed 0 bases and J shed 8 bases, with 8 bases lying between them. This entry is derived from a study of cytomegalovirus exposure and HLA in healthy donors. In the study overall: In terms of ancestry, the Caucasian-associated cluster contained 81% of the 300 to 400 genotyped donors. Study-level findings and limits: Later analysis associated a missense DCLRE1C variant with TCR beta V- and J-gene trimming.

Sequenced: PBMCs. This clonotype originated in a male donor in good health and CMV-seronegative. The chain joins TRBV5-4 to TRBJ2-2, with D possibly being TRBD1 (6 bases). The CDR3 reads CASSLEGEGELFF. The CDR3 DNA reads as TGTGCCAGCAGCTTGGAGGGGGAGGGGGAGCTGTTTTTT.